The 5 T cell receptor beta chains below were found in one sample sequenced in a study of T cells in Graves' hyperthyroidism and ophthalmopathy. There were TCR beta CDR3 regions amplified from RNA transcripts. The TCR CDR3 was amplified in a first-round RT-PCR using the HTBI primer set. TCRdb re-derived calls from the multiplex PCR reads in MiXCR, one entry per CDR3 protein. The sample includes around 300,000 distinct CDR3 sequences, 10% to 15% of them seen just once. Sequenced material: blood. These receptors came from a woman aged 30 to 39 with Graves' hyperthyroidism that later progressed to Graves' ophthalmopathy.

This clonotype appeared a few times. The V call is TRBV19, the J call TRBJ1-1, with 10 bases aligning to TRBD1. The V segment lost 5 bases and the J segment 1 base; nucleotides outside the gene matches: 4. Per the germline V gene, CDR1 is LNHDA and CDR2 is SQIVND (reference sequence). The length of the CDR3 is 15 residues. Here the CDR3 reads CASSPWTGGNTEAFF. The CDR3 DNA reads as TGTGCCAGTAGTCCTTGGACAGGGGGGAACACTGAAGCTTTCTTT.

This clonotype came up many times. This sequence joins TRBV20-1 and TRBJ2-5; D gene uncertain. Germline V lookup: CDR1 DFQATT, CDR2 SNEGSKA (reference sequence). Trimming left V 6 bases short and J 10 bases short, with 18 bases between. The CDR3 consists of 12 residues. The CDR3 loop is CSARAFTPDQYF. The CDR3 DNA reads TGCAGTGCCCGGGCCTTTACCCCAGACCAGTACTTC.

At least ten counts were recorded for this clonotype. This sequence joins TRBV2 and TRBJ2-1; 10 bases are a match to TRBD2. From germline, CDR1 is SNHLY and CDR2 FYNNEI. The V gene end was trimmed by 6 bases and the J gene end by 5 bases; junction bases not matched to a gene: 4. The CDR3 totals 14 residues. CDR3 in amino acids: CASRRLAGHNEQFF. CDR3 bases: TGTGCCAGCAGGAGACTAGCGGGTCACAATGAGCAGTTCTTC.

This clonotype appeared a few times. The V and J genes are TRBV5-1 and TRBJ2-3; 13 nucleotides line up with TRBD2. The CDR3 consists of 17 residues. Germline CDR1 SGHRS, CDR2 YFSETQ. V trimming: 1 base; J trimming: 5 bases; junction bases outside the gene matches: 7. The CDR3 nucleotides are TGCGCCAGCAGCTTGCACGGGACTAGCGGGGAGGTAGATACGCAGTATTTT. Amino acid sequence: CASSLHGTSGEVDTQYF.

This clonotype was detected many times. The chain links TRBV12-3 or TRBV12-4 to TRBJ2-7; the D is unclear. The CDR3 totals 13 residues. V was trimmed by 0 bases and J by 3 bases, leaving 6 bases between them. CDR3: CASSLAPDYEQYF. The CDR3, as DNA: TGTGCCAGCAGTTTAGCCCCTGACTACGAGCAGTACTTC.